This T cell receptor beta chain was profiled in a study of shared clonotypes between healthy human individuals. Study outcomes and limitations: The study found roughly 5% of naive CD4 clonotypes shared across a few donors.

On this clone itself: The antigen is unknown.

This table comes from immunoSEQ multiplex PCR, and its TCRdb copy is limited to in-frame clones, with some not included. Among about 1.5 million clones listed, 95% to 99% were seen once. The germline CDR1 and CDR2 sequences are SGHTA and FQGNSA. After removal of 3 bases from V and 2 bases from J, the junction contained 1 base not matched to a gene. CDR3 length equals 16 residues. Sequencing was done on a sample of naive CD4+ T cells sorted from blood. Subset noted: CD45RA+ positively selected. This receptor was obtained from a man younger than 45 in good health. The V and J genes are TRBV7-2 and TRBJ2-1, with TRBD2 matching over 13 bases. CDR3 bases: TGTGCCAGCAGCTTGGGGACTAGCGGGACCTACAATGAGCAGTTCTTC. The encoded protein is CASSLGTSGTYNEQFF.